What follows is one TCR beta chain and its context. Its antigen is not yet known. No per-base quality is available; no much larger clone lies one base away. Libraries were built with the immunoSEQ multiplex PCR assay. TCRdb limited this immuneACCESS table to in-frame rearrangements with V and J called. A share of clones is missing; checked studies link under half to unresolved V genes, and the rest is unexplained. In all, the sample holds under 450,000 clones, and 95% of those were seen once. Jointly, the top ten make up about 0.02% of the sample. This sample was included in a study of shared T cell receptors in the human thymus (dated by TCRdb to the early 2020s). Regarding the research as a whole: The study examined how self-reactive, shared T-cell receptor alpha chains are generated in the human thymus.

From its cysteine to its phenylalanine, the CDR3 spans 14 amino acids. The CDR3 DNA has 42 bases and is translated from base 1. CDR1 and CDR2, looked up from the germline V gene (reference sequence), are LNHNV and YYDKDF. V is shortened by 7 bases, J by 5 bases, and the region joining them spans 15 bases. The chain was built from TRBV15 and TRBJ2-1; the D region possibly corresponds to TRBD1 (6 bases align). The clonotype comes from a human donor. The sequenced sample consisted of thymocytes. The CDR3 has the sequence CATKLDRRNNEQFF. The bases read TGTGCCACCAAACTAGACAGGAGAAACAATGAGCAGTTCTTC.